These T cell receptor beta chains were read from a single sample in a study of OX40 agonist ivuxolimab in advanced cancers. The method was immunoSEQ multiplex PCR; TCRdb's version includes in-frame clones alone and lacks a portion of them. The sample yields some 82,000 clones, 85% to 90% seen once. This specimen consisted of CD4+ or CD8+ T cells sorted from blood, obtained in a trial of the OX40 agonist ivuxolimab. The source is an adult with an advanced solid tumor such as melanoma, head and neck, liver or kidney cancer. Each CDR3 is given with its conserved first and last residue. The D gene is left open where the match is weak. Where a row states a size, it is once, few, many or the class of an expanded clone; other rows omit it.

len,abundance,d_gene,v_gene,j_gene,CDR3nt,CDR3aa
19,.,TRBD2,TRBV4-3,TRBJ2-1,TGCGCCAGCAGCCAAGATCGAACGAACCCCGGGACTAGACGAAATGAGCAGTTCTTC,CASSQDRTNPGTRRNEQFF
17,.,TRBD2,TRBV18,TRBJ2-3,TGTGCCAGCTCACCAGGGACTAGCGGGAGGCTGGCAGATACGCAGTATTTT,CASSPGTSGRLADTQYF
18,.,TRBD2,TRBV5-4,TRBJ2-1,TGTGCCAGCAGCTCGGGACTAGCGGCATCAGTTTACTACAATGAGCAGTTCTTC,CASSSGLAASVYYNEQFF
16,once,.,TRBV2,TRBJ2-1,TGTGCCAGCAGTGAAGCCCGGGGGAAACTCTACAATGAGCAGTTCTTC,CASSEARGKLYNEQFF
13,.,.,TRBV6-6,TRBJ1-4,TGTGCCAGCAGCCGATCAGGCGGGGAAAAACTGTTTTTT,CASSRSGGEKLFF
13,.,TRBD1,TRBV6-6,TRBJ2-5,TGTGCCAGCAGGATCGACAGGGAGGAGACCCAGTACTTC,CASRIDREETQYF
13,.,.,TRBV19,TRBJ2-5,TGTGCCAGTAGTGAAGGACCGTCGGAGACCCAGTACTTC,CASSEGPSETQYF
15,.,TRBD1,TRBV6-5,TRBJ1-1,TGTGCCAGCAGTTACTTAGGGACAGGTAGGACTGAAGCTTTCTTT,CASSYLGTGRTEAFF
16,.,.,TRBV19,TRBJ1-2,TGTGCCAGTAGTATAAATGGCGGGGCGGACAACTATGGCTACACCTTC,CASSINGGADNYGYTF
13,.,TRBD2,TRBV7-2,TRBJ2-7,TGTGCCAGCAGCCCAGCGGGAGTATCCGAGCAGTACTTC,CASSPAGVSEQYF
14,.,TRBD1,TRBV4-1,TRBJ1-2,TGCGCCAGCAGCCGTCAGGGGACAGGGTCGGGCTACACCTTC,CASSRQGTGSGYTF
16,.,TRBD1,TRBV19,TRBJ1-2,TGTGCCAGTAGTATAGACCATGGGACAGGGACCTATGGCTACACCTTC,CASSIDHGTGTYGYTF
17,.,TRBD1,TRBV19,TRBJ1-5,TGTGCCAGTAAATCAGGGGGCTTTGAGGTGGGCAATCAGCCCCAGCATTTT,CASKSGGFEVGNQPQHF
14,.,TRBD1,TRBV4-1,TRBJ2-7,TGCGCCAGCAGCCAGGGGGACAGATTTTACGAGCAGTACTTC,CASSQGDRFYEQYF
16,.,.,TRBV6-5,TRBJ1-4,TGTGCCAGCAGTTACGGGGGAAGGGCAACTAATGAAAAACTGTTTTTT,CASSYGGRATNEKLFF
16,.,TRBD2,TRBV4-1,TRBJ2-1,TGCGCCAGCAGCCAACTTAGCGGGAGGGCATCGAATGAGCAGTTCTTC,CASSQLSGRASNEQFF
15,.,TRBD1,TRBV7-3,TRBJ2-5,TGTGCCAGCAGCCCCGCAGGGGGTCGGCAAGAGACCCAGTACTTC,CASSPAGGRQETQYF
12,.,.,TRBV7-2,TRBJ2-7,TGTGCCAGCAGCTTAGAGGTGGGGGAGCAGTACTTC,CASSLEVGEQYF
12,.,.,TRBV27,TRBJ2-7,TGTGCCACACAGGCAAGGTCCTACGAGCAGTACTTC,CATQARSYEQYF
11,.,.,TRBV28,TRBJ2-4,TGTGCCAGCAGGGCGCGAAACATTCAGTACTTC,CASRARNIQYF
15,.,.,TRBV6-6,TRBJ2-7,TGTGCCAGCAGTTACGGGTCAGCCTATGCCTACGAGCAGTACTTC,CASSYGSAYAYEQYF
12,once,.,TRBV29-1,TRBJ2-7,TGCAGCGTCCGACCCCCGGGATTCGAGCAGTACTTC,CSVRPPGFEQYF
14,.,TRBD1,TRBV19,TRBJ2-7,TGTGCCAGTAGCTTCGGACAGGGGTCCTACGAGCAGTACTTC,CASSFGQGSYEQYF
14,.,TRBD2,TRBV6-5,TRBJ2-7,TGTGCCAGCAGGCGGGGACTAGCGGCCTACGAGCAGTACTTC,CASRRGLAAYEQYF
17,.,TRBD2,TRBV9,TRBJ2-1,TGTGCCAGCAGCGTAGTAGGTGGACTAGCGGGAGATAATGAGCAGTTCTTC,CASSVVGGLAGDNEQFF